What follows are 31 T cell receptor beta chains derived from one specimen sequenced in a study of T cells in Graves' hyperthyroidism and ophthalmopathy. Amplification targeted TCR beta CDR3 regions from RNA transcripts. With the HTBI primer set, the TCR CDR3 went through a first round of RT-PCR. TCRdb fed the multiplex PCR reads into MiXCR, producing one record per CDR3 protein. The repertoire holds around 700,000 distinct CDR3 sequences, with around 20% as singletons. The sequenced sample was blood. The source is a woman in her forties or fifties with Graves' hyperthyroidism that later progressed to Graves' ophthalmopathy.

The chain has TRBV5-6 and TRBJ1-6, with TRBD1 as a possible D gene (5 bases). V was pared by 5 bases and J by 7 bases, with 10 bases between. In germline, CDR1 is SGHDT, CDR2 YYEEEE. CDR3 length: 13 amino acids. This CDR3 reads CASRLGANSPLHF. For the CDR3, the DNA is TGTGCCAGCAGGCTAGGGGCAAATTCACCCCTCCACTTT.

This clonotype has ten or more counts. This chain links TRBV3-1 with TRBJ1-2; D gene ambiguous. Germline loops: CDR1 LGHDT, CDR2 YNNKEL (reference sequence). V lost 4 bases, J lost 2 bases, and 11 bases lay in between. This CDR3 region has 14 residues. CDR3 sequence reads: CASSRPDLNYGYTF. As DNA, the CDR3 is TGTGCCAGCAGCCGGCCAGACCTCAACTATGGCTACACCTTC.

This clonotype was found a few times. The chain couples TRBV12-3 or TRBV12-4 to TRBJ2-2, with a possible D match to TRBD1 (6 bases). This CDR3 comprises 16 residues. V was clipped by 2 bases and J by 3 bases, with 13 bases between them. CDR3 in DNA: TGTGCCAGCAGTTTACGTGTGGCAGGGGACACCGGGGAGCTGTTTTTT. Translating it yields CASSLRVAGDTGELFF.

This clonotype was counted between two and nine times. This sequence joins TRBV28 and TRBJ1-2, with 9 nucleotides matching TRBD1. Trimming at V came to 4 bases and at J to 4 bases, leaving 4 bases not matched to a gene. CDR1 is MDHEN, CDR2 SYDVKM, per germline. The CDR3 extends over 14 amino acids. CDR3 sequence reads: CASSSLDRGYGYTF. Here the CDR3 DNA reads TGTGCCAGCAGTTCATTGGACAGGGGCTATGGCTACACCTTC.

The genes are TRBV6-1 and TRBJ1-1; no clear D gene. CDR1 is MNHNS and CDR2 is SASEGT in the germline V gene. V was pared by 0 bases and J by 6 bases, with 11 bases between. CDR3 length: 14 amino acids. The CDR3 DNA is TGTGCCAGCAGTGAAGCTGGGGAGGTAGCTGAAGCTTTCTTT. Translating gives CASSEAGEVAEAFF.

The chain joins TRBV9 to TRBJ2-1, with 8 bases that match TRBD1. The CDR3 loop spans 17 amino acids. Germline trimming cut 5 bases from V and 7 bases from J; bases unmatched to any gene: 17. Germline CDR1 is SGDLS and CDR2 is YYNGEE. This CDR3 reads CASSLGLGPGQVNEQFF. As DNA, the CDR3 is TGTGCCAGCAGTCTGGGCCTCGGGCCGGGACAGGTAAATGAGCAGTTCTTC.

This clonotype was found many times. The chain employs TRBV20-1 and TRBJ2-7; 8 nucleotides match TRBD1. V was pared by 6 bases and J by 3 bases, with 10 bases of the junction left unmatched. This CDR3 has 14 residues. The germline CDR1 and CDR2 sequences are DFQATT and SNEGSKA (reference sequence). As DNA, the CDR3 is TGCAGTGCAGCCTCCGGGACAGGATTCTACGAGCAGTACTTC. Translated, it gives CSAASGTGFYEQYF.

Many counts were recorded for this clonotype. This chain uses TRBV6-5 with TRBJ1-5, with D unclear. Trimming stripped 0 bases from V and 6 bases from J, with 6 bases between. The germline V gene has CDR1 MNHEY and CDR2 SVGAGI. CDR3 size: 13 residues. CDR3 DNA: TGTGCCAGCAGTTACTCGGCCGTTCAGCCCCAGCATTTT. This codes for CASSYSAVQPQHF.

Of note for this clonotype: Relative to the germline gene, one junction end is altered; a read error may explain this. This chain joins TRBV6-1 and TRBJ2-7; TRBD2 matches at 8 bases. This CDR3 is 14 amino acids long. Germline V gene data show CDR1 as MNHNS and CDR2 as SASEGT. The CDR3 here is CTSRFSGDSYEQYF. The CDR3 DNA reads TGTACCAGCAGATTTAGCGGGGACTCCTACGAGCAGTACTTC.

This clonotype was recorded at least ten times. At one boundary the junction diverges from the germline segment, which might be a read error. The chain links TRBV20-1 to TRBJ2-1; the D gene is possibly TRBD1 (5 bases). Looked up from germline, CDR1 is DFQATT and CDR2 is SNEGSKA (reference sequence). The CDR3 is 14 residues long. This CDR3 is CSAKSGASYNEQFF. In DNA form, the CDR3 reads TGCAGCGCTAAGTCTGGGGCCTCCTACAATGAGCAGTTCTTC.

V gene TRBV12-3 or TRBV12-4 combines with J gene TRBJ1-5; tentative D call: TRBD1 (6 bases). The V and J ends lost 5 bases and 0 bases respectively, with 8 bases between them. The CDR3 is made up of 14 amino acids. The CDR3 DNA follows: TGTGCCAGCAGTCGGACAGTTAGCAATCAGCCCCAGCATTTT. As protein: CASSRTVSNQPQHF.

V usage is TRBV5-6 and J usage is TRBJ2-7; D unclear. In germline, CDR1 is SGHDT, CDR2 YYEEEE. The CDR3 is made up of 14 amino acids. Trimming took 4 bases from V and 2 from J, leaving 13 bases between them. Written as DNA, the CDR3 is TGTGCCAGCAGCGTAGCCTCGCGCGCCTACGAGCAGTACTTC. Amino acid sequence: CASSVASRAYEQYF.

This sequence joins TRBV27 and TRBJ1-5, with a weak D call TRBD1 (6 bases). V shed 0 bases and J shed 0 bases, with 12 bases lying between them. This CDR3 contains 17 residues. Germline V gives CDR1 MNHEY, CDR2 SMNVEV (reference sequence). CDR3 in amino acids: CASSLSGTLYSNQPQHF. DNA for the CDR3: TGTGCCAGCAGTTTATCGGGGACACTTTATAGCAATCAGCCCCAGCATTTT.

The table lists this clonotype with many counts. J is TRBJ1-6 and V is TRBV11-2; D perhaps matches TRBD1 (5 bases). The germline V gene encodes CDR1 SGHAT and CDR2 FQNNGV. There are 14 residues in the CDR3. V lost 1 base, J lost 9 bases, and 10 bases lay in between. Here the CDR3 DNA reads TGTGCCAGCAGCTTAGCGGGGGTTAGTTCACCCCTCCACTTT. This codes for CASSLAGVSSPLHF. The full variable domain, its missing parts supplied by reference TRBV11-2 and TRBJ1-6, is EAGVAQSPRYKIIEKRQSVAFWCNPISGHATLYWYQQILGQGPKLLIQFQNNGVVDDSQLPKDRFSAERLKGVDSTLKIQPAKLEDSAVYLCASSLAGVSSPLHFGNGTRLTVT.

On this clonotype: Being one base from a much bigger clone, this may be a read error. The rearrangement joins TRBV6-2 or TRBV6-3 to TRBJ2-7; possible D gene TRBD1, 5 bases. V lost 9 bases and J lost 2, with 20 bases in between. The length of the CDR3 is 15 residues. The germline CDR1 and CDR2 sequences are MNHEY and SVGEGT. The CDR3 is CARSDGRVTTYEQYF. In DNA form, the CDR3 reads TGTGCCAGAAGTGACGGCAGGGTAACGACCTACGAGCAGTACTTC.

V usage is TRBV10-3 and J usage is TRBJ1-4; D unclear. The CDR3 is 13 amino acids. CDR1 ENHRY and CDR2 SYGVKD come from the germline V gene. The V and J ends lost 5 bases and 2 bases respectively, with 6 bases between them. The CDR3 sequence is CAISPDTNEKLFF. The CDR3 DNA reads as TGTGCCATCAGTCCGGACACTAATGAAAAACTGTTTTTT.

V gene TRBV7-2 combines with J gene TRBJ2-7; 9 positions match TRBD1. CDR1 is SGHTA and CDR2 is FQGNSA in the germline V gene. V lost 5 bases, J lost 4 bases, and 9 bases stayed unmatched. The CDR3 consists of 15 residues. The CDR3 bases are TGTGCCAGCAGCCTAGGCCGGGACAGGGTATACGAGCAGTACTTC. This gives the protein CASSLGRDRVYEQYF.

A word on this clonotype: A much larger clone differs by one base, so this may be a read error. This likely comes from a read error, as the CDR3 has no conserved phenylalanine or tryptophan at its end. This chain connects TRBV3-1 to TRBJ1-5, with D possibly TRBD1 on 5 matching bases. The CDR3 is 13 residues long. Germline CDR1 is LGHDT and CDR2 is YNNKEL (reference sequence). The V end was cut by 4 bases, the J end by 4 bases, with 8 bases between. CDR3 sequence (DNA): TGTGCCAGCAGCCCCCGACAGAATCAGCCCCAGCATTGT. Translation: CASSPRQNQPQHC.

The chain uses TRBV9 and TRBJ2-7; D may match TRBD1 or TRBD2 (5 bases each). The CDR3 contains 15 residues. Per the germline V gene, CDR1 is SGDLS and CDR2 is YYNGEE. V was pared by 4 bases and J by 0 bases, with 14 bases between. CDR3 loop: CASSKTGTDSYEQYF. The CDR3, as DNA: TGTGCCAGCAGCAAAACTGGGACGGACTCCTACGAGCAGTACTTC.

The V gene is TRBV27, the J gene TRBJ1-3; tentatively, D is TRBD1 (6 bases). This CDR3 spans 16 amino acids. Trimming removed 4 bases from V and 0 bases from J, with 13 bases in between. CDR1 is MNHEY, CDR2 SMNVEV, per germline (reference sequence). CDR3 in amino acids: CASSSLGAGSGNTIYF. The CDR3 nucleotides are TGTGCCAGCAGTTCCTTGGGGGCCGGCTCTGGAAACACCATATATTTT.

In its sample, this clonotype was seen a few times. The CDR3 DNA sequence: TGCGCCAGCAGCTTGGTAGGCAGCGGGGGGCTTAGCTCCTACAATGAGCAGTTCTTC. The encoded protein is CASSLVGSGGLSSYNEQFF. The gene calls are TRBV5-1 and TRBJ2-1; TRBD2 matches 9 bases. The CDR3 spans 19 residues. Germline V gene data show CDR1 as SGHRS and CDR2 as YFSETQ. Unmatched junction bases numbered 10, after V lost 0 bases and J lost 0 bases. The variable domain in full, completed from reference TRBV5-1 and TRBJ2-1, reads KAGVTQTPRYLIKTRGQQVTLSCSPISGHRSVSWYQQTPGQGLQFLFEYFSETQRNKGNFPGRFSGRQFSNSRSEMNVSTLELGDSALYLCASSLVGSGGLSSYNEQFFGPGTRLTVL.

This clonotype appeared many times. The chain employs TRBV3-1 and TRBJ2-7, with unresolved D. Looked up from germline, CDR1 is LGHDT and CDR2 is YNNKEL (reference sequence). Trimming shortened V by 6 bases and J by 0 bases, and 15 bases separated the two germline ends. The CDR3 runs 15 residues. This CDR3 is CASRARADDSYEQYF. The CDR3 DNA reads as TGTGCCAGCAGGGCTCGGGCAGACGACTCCTACGAGCAGTACTTC.

There are a few counts of this clonotype. The chain employs TRBV10-3 and TRBJ2-7; no reliable D call. The CDR3 contains 13 residues. Trimming stripped 6 bases from V and 0 bases from J, with 9 bases between. Germline CDR1 ENHRY, CDR2 SYGVKD. DNA for the CDR3: TGTGCCATCAGGACACTGCCCTCCTACGAGCAGTACTTC. Translated, it gives CAIRTLPSYEQYF.

In this sample, this clonotype turned up many times. The CDR3 DNA reads TGTGCCAGCAGATCACAGGGTCGGGCAGGGTATGAGCAGTTCTTC. Translating gives CASRSQGRAGYEQFF. The gene calls are TRBV12-3 or TRBV12-4 and TRBJ2-1; TRBD1 might be the D (6 bases). Trimming left V 6 bases short and J 8 bases short, with 20 bases between. The CDR3 spans 15 residues.

J is TRBJ1-1 and V is TRBV7-8; the D gene is possibly TRBD1 (5 bases). Germline CDR1 is SGHVS and CDR2 is FQNEAQ. Deletions cut 2 bases from V and 1 base from J, with 14 bases between. The CDR3 has 16 amino acids. The CDR3 DNA follows: TGTGCCAGCAGCTTAACGGGATCCAGGGCGAACACTGAAGCTTTCTTT. It translates to CASSLTGSRANTEAFF. The full variable domain, rest sourced from reference TRBV7-8 and TRBJ1-1, is GAGVSQSPRYKVAKRGQDVALRCDPISGHVSLFWYQQALGQGPEFLTYFQNEAQLDKSGLPSDRFFAERPEGSVSTLKIQRTQQEDSAVYLCASSLTGSRANTEAFFGQGTRLTVV.

This clonotype was seen more than once but under ten times. DNA for the CDR3: TGCAGTGCGACCGGGACAGGGTACGATGGCTACACCTTC. It is translated as CSATGTGYDGYTF. The J gene is TRBJ1-2, the V gene TRBV20-1; TRBD1 aligns across 9 bases. The CDR3 contains 13 residues. Germline values: CDR1 DFQATT, CDR2 SNEGSKA (reference sequence). Trimming at V came to 6 bases and at J to 6 bases, leaving 8 bases not matched to a gene.

In this sample, this clonotype turned up a few times. This chain joins TRBV5-6 and TRBJ1-2; D perhaps matches TRBD1 (6 bases). Trimming took 4 bases from V and 5 from J, leaving 21 bases between them. Per germline, CDR1 SGHDT and CDR2 YYEEEE. There are 16 residues in the CDR3. CDR3 nucleotide sequence: TGTGCCAGCAGCCAACATCCTCGGGACACCGGTTATGGCTACACCTTC. Protein product: CASSQHPRDTGYGYTF. The full variable domain, its missing parts supplied by reference TRBV5-6 and TRBJ1-2, is DAGVTQSPTHLIKTRGQQVTLRCSPKSGHDTVSWYQQALGQGPQFIFQYYEEEERQRGNFPDRFSGHQFPNYSSELNVNALLLGDSALYLCASSQHPRDTGYGYTFGSGTRLTVV.

This clonotype was recorded many times. This rearrangement joins TRBV30 to TRBJ2-2; 10 bases are shared with TRBD1. V lost 5 bases to trimming and J lost 1 base; unmatched junction nucleotides: 4. Germline loops: CDR1 GTSNPN, CDR2 SVGIG (reference sequence). The CDR3 is 15 amino acids. The CDR3 region has the DNA TGTGCCTGGGCAAGGGACAGGGGGAACACCGGGGAGCTGTTTTTT. Translation: CAWARDRGNTGELFF. The full variable domain, with the rest looked up from reference TRBV30 and TRBJ2-2, is SQTIHQWPATLVQPVGSPLSLECTVEGTSNPNLYWYRQAAGRGLQLLFYSVGIGQISSEVPQNLSASRPQDRQFILSSKKLLLSDSGFYLCAWARDRGNTGELFFGEGSRLTVL.

Ten or more counts support this clonotype. V usage is TRBV18 and J usage is TRBJ1-4; TRBD1 is a possible D gene (5 bases). The CDR3 is 15 amino acids. V gave up 6 bases and J gave up 0 bases, with 11 bases separating them. CDR1 is KGHSH and CDR2 is LQKENI in the germline V gene. CDR3 in amino acids: CASSIDRPTNEKLFF. The CDR3 DNA reads as TGTGCCAGCTCGATTGACAGACCAACTAATGAAAAACTGTTTTTT.

The chain is built from TRBV4-1 and TRBJ2-1; 12 nucleotides agree with TRBD2. Trimming cost V 4 bases and J 9 bases; bases outside gene matches: 10. Germline V gene data show CDR1 as MGHRA and CDR2 as YSYEKL. This CDR3 comprises 16 residues. The CDR3 coding sequence is TGCGCCAGCAGCCCACTAGCTAGCGGGGGGGCTCGTGAGCAGTTCTTC. Translated, it gives CASSPLASGGAREQFF.

This clonotype was counted only a few times. The V gene is TRBV6-2 or TRBV6-3, the J gene TRBJ2-1; maybe TRBD2 (6 bases). Germline lookup yields CDR1 MNHEY and CDR2 SVGEGT. The CDR3 is made up of 11 amino acids. V lost 2 bases and J lost 10, with 6 bases in between. The CDR3 DNA reads TGTGCCAGCAGTTACCTAGCGGAGCAGTTCTTC. This gives the protein CASSYLAEQFF.